This T cell receptor beta chain was sequenced in a study of cytomegalovirus exposure and HLA in healthy donors. General observations from the study: In vitro assays verified that three CMV-associated chains recognized CMV antigens specifically. Investigators reported 150 to 200 TCR beta chains as tied to cytomegalovirus. Apart from CMV serostatus, no immune exposure information was available.

Use of 60 Vbeta and 13 Jbeta primers characterized the PCR. The data were produced by immunoSEQ multiplex PCR, yet TCRdb's version contains in-frame clones alone and is incomplete. The table has 98,000 or so clones, about a tenth seen once. Germline CDR1 reads SEHNR; CDR2 reads FQNEAQ (reference sequence). After removal of 2 bases from V and 4 bases from J, the junction contained 4 bases not matched to a gene. The CDR3 sequence is 14 residues long. In regard to this clone: The antigen is not known.

V gene TRBV7-9 combines with J gene TRBJ2-7, with 8 bases aligning to TRBD1. The sample taken for sequencing was PBMCs. The source of this sequence is a man aged 35-49 years in good health and CMV-seropositive. CDR3 nucleotide sequence: TGTGCCAGCAGCTTACAGGGGGCGGGATACGAGCAGTACTTC. Encoded protein: CASSLQGAGYEQYF.